What follows are 23 T cell receptor beta chains derived from one specimen sequenced in a study of cytomegalovirus exposure and HLA in healthy donors. Clones were read by immunoSEQ multiplex PCR, and TCRdb kept only the in-frame ones, dropping some. The repertoire consists of 150,000 to 200,000 clones, with roughly 82% occurring once and the leading ten covering almost 1.5%. What was sequenced was PBMCs. Source of these receptors: a woman younger than 35 in good health and CMV-seronegative.

V gene TRBV30 combines with J gene TRBJ1-1, with 8 bases matching TRBD1. Germline CDR1 reads GTSNPN; CDR2 reads SVGIG (reference sequence). The CDR3 covers 14 residues. J lost 5 bases, V lost 4 bases, and 9 bases had no gene match. CDR3 amino acids: CAWNPGGRRTEAFF. The CDR3 DNA is TGTGCCTGGAACCCAGGGGGCAGGAGAACTGAAGCTTTCTTT.

This chain links TRBV6-1 with TRBJ2-7; 7 bases are a match to TRBD1. This CDR3 spans 11 amino acids. Germline CDR1 and CDR2: MNHNS and SASEGT. CDR3 nucleotides: TGTGCAGTCGGACAGGCCTACGAGCAGTACTTC. It yields the protein CAVGQAYEQYF.

The chain links TRBV21-1 to TRBJ2-1; TRBD2 is the table's D call, not checked against the DNA. TRBV21-1 is a documented pseudogene. This CDR3 contains 16 residues. CDR3 protein: CASRLTGLAGYNEQFF. The DNA of the CDR3 is TGTGCCAGCCGATTAACGGGACTAGCGGGTTACAATGAGCAGTTCTTC.

The V and J genes are TRBV7-2 and TRBJ1-4; 9 bases map to TRBD1. Germline V CDR1 and CDR2: SGHTA, FQGNSA. Trimming cost V 3 bases and J 8 bases; bases outside gene matches: 1. The CDR3 is 13 amino acids. CDR3 coding DNA: TGTGCCAGCAGCTTGGACAGGGGAGAAAAACTGTTTTTT. It translates to CASSLDRGEKLFF. The whole variable domain, remainder taken from reference TRBV7-2 and TRBJ1-4, is GAGVSQSPSNKVTEKGKDVELRCDPISGHTALYWYRQSLGQGLEFLIYFQGNSAPDKSGLPSDRFSAERTGGSVSTLTIQRTQQEDSAVYLCASSLDRGEKLFFGSGTQLSVL.

J is TRBJ1-4 and V is TRBV7-6; TRBD1 is a possible D gene (5 bases). This CDR3 has 14 amino acids. Trimming removed 2 bases from V and 3 bases from J, with 7 bases in between. Germline CDR1 is SGHVS and CDR2 is FNYEAQ. This CDR3 reads CASSLRQSNEKLFF. In nucleotides, the CDR3 is TGTGCCAGCAGCTTAAGACAGTCTAATGAAAAACTGTTTTTT.

The chain combines TRBV5-1 with TRBJ2-1; 7 bases line up with TRBD2. The J segment lost 8 bases and the V segment lost 0 bases, leaving 8 bases of the junction unmatched. Germline CDR1 and CDR2: SGHRS and YFSETQ. There are 15 residues in the CDR3. CDR3 loop: CASSLAIGLVYEQFF. The CDR3, as DNA: TGCGCCAGCAGCTTGGCCATCGGACTAGTCTATGAGCAGTTCTTC.

This rearrangement joins TRBV9 to TRBJ1-1; D is possibly TRBD1 (5 bases). CDR1 and CDR2 (germline): SGDLS, YYNGEE. The CDR3 sequence is 13 residues long. V lost 0 bases and J lost 5, with 8 bases in between. The chain's CDR3 is CASSVVGETEAFF. CDR3 in DNA: TGTGCCAGCAGCGTAGTAGGGGAAACTGAAGCTTTCTTT.

This chain joins TRBV27 and TRBJ2-6; 9 nucleotides agree with TRBD1. CDR3 length equals 18 residues. V shed 10 bases, J shed 1 base, and the junction held 14 bases outside the gene matches. Germline V lookup: CDR1 MNHEY, CDR2 SMNVEV (reference sequence). The CDR3 bases are TGTGCCACGGGCCTAAGGACAGGGGCCTGGTCTGGGGCCAACGTCCTGACTTTC. This gives the protein CATGLRTGAWSGANVLTF.

V and J are TRBV13 and TRBJ1-1, with D hard to call. The CDR3 has 13 residues. CDR1 is PRHDT and CDR2 is FYEKMQ in the germline V gene (reference sequence). V lost 8 bases and J 3 bases, leaving 13 bases between the germline ends. CDR3 sequence: CASGSGMDTEAFF. CDR3 coding DNA: TGTGCCAGCGGGTCGGGGATGGACACTGAAGCTTTCTTT.

The CDR3 DNA reads TGCGCCAGCAGCATCAAGCCGACAGGGGCCTACGAGCAGTACTTC. Translation gives CASSIKPTGAYEQYF. V gene TRBV5-1 combines with J gene TRBJ2-7; 8 bases fit TRBD1. CDR1 SGHRS and CDR2 YFSETQ come from the germline V gene. The junction had 8 bases not matched to a gene; V was cut back by 4 bases and J by 2 bases. The CDR3 contains 15 residues.

The CDR3 nucleotides read TGTGCCAGCTCACCGAAGCGGGACACTGAAGCTTTCTTT. Translation gives CASSPKRDTEAFF. The J gene is TRBJ1-1, the V gene TRBV18; D is uncertain. Trimming pared 3 bases from V and 3 bases from J, leaving 8 bases between. The CDR3 runs to 13 residues. The germline CDR1 and CDR2 sequences are KGHSH and LQKENI.

The CDR3 is CASSDTRRGVEQYF. CDR3 coding DNA: TGTGCCAGCAGTGACACCCGACGGGGGGTCGAGCAGTACTTC. This chain joins TRBV7-2 and TRBJ2-7; 7 nucleotides match TRBD2. The CDR3 covers 14 residues. Germline-derived CDR1 and CDR2 are SGHTA and FQGNSA. V was clipped by 6 bases and J by 6 bases; unmatched bases: 11.

DNA of the CDR3: TGCGCCAGCAGCGACCAAACAGGGTCCTACGAGCAGTACTTC. This encodes CASSDQTGSYEQYF. The rearrangement uses TRBV5-1 and TRBJ2-7; possible D gene TRBD1, 6 bases. V shed 4 bases and J shed 1 base, with 12 bases lying between them. Germline V gives CDR1 SGHRS, CDR2 YFSETQ. The CDR3 contains 14 residues.

This sequence joins TRBV5-6 and TRBJ1-5; 7 bases are a match to TRBD1. Germline CDR1 is SGHDT and CDR2 is YYEEEE. The ends lost 2 bases at V and 4 bases at J; junction bases unmatched: 15. The CDR3 consists of 18 residues. The CDR3 region is CASSFGTANARANQPQHF. CDR3 bases: TGTGCCAGCAGCTTCGGGACAGCAAATGCTCGGGCAAATCAGCCCCAGCATTTT.

V gene TRBV7-2 combines with J gene TRBJ2-1; D is undetermined. Germline V lookup: CDR1 SGHTA, CDR2 FQGNSA. V was trimmed by 3 bases and J by 0 bases, leaving 9 bases between them. This CDR3 is 15 amino acids long. CDR3 sequence reads: CASSFSPYSYNEQFF. The CDR3 DNA follows: TGTGCCAGCAGCTTCTCCCCGTACTCCTACAATGAGCAGTTCTTC. The full variable domain, its missing parts supplied by reference TRBV7-2 and TRBJ2-1, is GAGVSQSPSNKVTEKGKDVELRCDPISGHTALYWYRQSLGQGLEFLIYFQGNSAPDKSGLPSDRFSAERTGGSVSTLTIQRTQQEDSAVYLCASSFSPYSYNEQFFGPGTRLTVL.

This sequence joins TRBV7-6 and TRBJ2-7, with D unresolved. This CDR3 region has 15 residues. Trimming took 1 base from V and 2 from J, leaving 12 bases between them. Germline CDR1 reads SGHVS; CDR2 reads FNYEAQ. CDR3 coding DNA: TGTGCCAGCAGCTTAGTCCCCCAGGCCACCTACGAGCAGTACTTC. Its protein is CASSLVPQATYEQYF. Supplemented by reference TRBV7-6 and TRBJ2-7, the full variable domain reads GAGVSQSPRYKVTKRGQDVALRCDPISGHVSLYWYRQALGQGPEFLTYFNYEAQQDKSGLPNDRFSAERPEGSISTLTIQRTEQRDSAMYRCASSLVPQATYEQYFGPGTRLTVT.

The chain links TRBV7-6 to TRBJ1-2, with D possibly TRBD1 on 5 matching bases. V lost 4 bases and J lost 4, with 25 bases in between. The CDR3 loop spans 18 amino acids. Germline values: CDR1 SGHVS, CDR2 FNYEAQ. The CDR3 protein is CASSSLPPPQGYGYGYTF. Here the CDR3 DNA reads TGTGCCAGCAGCTCCCTTCCCCCGCCCCAGGGTTATGGCTATGGCTACACCTTC.

This sequence joins TRBV18 and TRBJ1-2; 7 bases fit TRBD1. CDR3 length: 16 residues. Unmatched junction bases numbered 10, after V lost 2 bases and J lost 4 bases. CDR1 KGHSH and CDR2 LQKENI come from the germline V gene. CDR3 residues: CASSPTSLHRGYGYTF. CDR3 nucleotides: TGTGCCAGCTCACCAACTTCCCTCCACAGGGGCTATGGCTACACCTTC.

V usage is TRBV2 and J usage is TRBJ1-1; D gene uncertain. CDR1 SNHLY and CDR2 FYNNEI come from the germline V gene. CDR3 length equals 12 residues. The V end was cut by 4 bases, the J end by 6 bases, with 9 bases between. CDR3 DNA: TGTGCCAGCAGTGCTAGGAGACCTGAAGCTTTCTTT. It specifies CASSARRPEAFF.

V is TRBV5-6 and J is TRBJ2-3; no reliable D call. Trimming left V 2 bases short and J 2 bases short, with 9 bases between. The length of the CDR3 is 14 residues. CDR1 is SGHDT, CDR2 YYEEEE, per germline. The DNA for the CDR3 is TGTGCCAGCAGCTTAAGCCCTGCCACAGATACGCAGTATTTT. It specifies CASSLSPATDTQYF. Complete variable domain (other parts from reference TRBV5-6 and TRBJ2-3): DAGVTQSPTHLIKTRGQQVTLRCSPKSGHDTVSWYQQALGQGPQFIFQYYEEEERQRGNFPDRFSGHQFPNYSSELNVNALLLGDSALYLCASSLSPATDTQYFGPGTRLTVL.

This clone was counted a single time. The CDR3 sequence: CASSLVGGQPQHF. Written as DNA, the CDR3 is TGCGCCAGCAGCTTGGTGGGGGGTCAGCCCCAGCATTTT. The V and J genes are TRBV5-1 and TRBJ1-5; maybe TRBD1 (5 bases). Germline V gene sequence: CDR1 SGHRS, CDR2 YFSETQ. This CDR3 is 13 amino acids long. Trimming took 0 bases from V and 6 from J, leaving 7 bases between them.

The chain combines TRBV10-1 with TRBJ1-1; perhaps TRBD1 as D (5 bases). CDR3 length equals 15 residues. Germline V gene lookup returns CDR1 WNHNN and CDR2 SYGVQD (reference sequence). V shed 0 bases and J shed 8 bases, with 16 bases lying between them. The CDR3 coding sequence is TGCGCCAGCAGTGAGTCGGACAAGGTAGCGGGAGAAGCTTTCTTT. Translating it yields CASSESDKVAGEAFF.

This clone has just a few counts. A junction end diverges from the germline sequence, so it may reflect a read error. This sequence joins TRBV7-2 and TRBJ1-2; D gene ambiguous. Looked up from germline, CDR1 is SGHTA and CDR2 is FQGNSA. This CDR3 comprises 12 residues. The chain's CDR3 is CASSVGLAVRVF. In nucleotides, the CDR3 is TGTGCCAGCAGCGTAGGCCTCGCGGTTAGAGTCTTC.